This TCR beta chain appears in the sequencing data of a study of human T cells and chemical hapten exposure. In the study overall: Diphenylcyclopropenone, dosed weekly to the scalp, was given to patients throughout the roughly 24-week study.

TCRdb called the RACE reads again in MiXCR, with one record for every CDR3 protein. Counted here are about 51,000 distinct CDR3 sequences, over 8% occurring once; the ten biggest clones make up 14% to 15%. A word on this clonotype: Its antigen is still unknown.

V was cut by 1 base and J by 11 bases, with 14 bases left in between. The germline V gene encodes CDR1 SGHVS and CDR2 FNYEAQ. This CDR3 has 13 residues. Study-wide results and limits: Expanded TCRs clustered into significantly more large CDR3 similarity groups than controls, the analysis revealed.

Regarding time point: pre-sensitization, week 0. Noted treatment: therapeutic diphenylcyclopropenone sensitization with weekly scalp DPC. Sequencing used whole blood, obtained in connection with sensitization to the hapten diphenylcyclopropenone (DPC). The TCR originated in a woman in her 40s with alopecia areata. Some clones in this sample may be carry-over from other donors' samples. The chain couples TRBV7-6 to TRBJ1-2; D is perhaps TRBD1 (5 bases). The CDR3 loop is CASSLEGGTGYTF. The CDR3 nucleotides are TGTGCCAGCAGCTTAGAGGGCGGGACTGGATACACCTTC. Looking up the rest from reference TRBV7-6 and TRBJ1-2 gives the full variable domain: GAGVSQSPRYKVTKRGQDVALRCDPISGHVSLYWYRQALGQGPEFLTYFNYEAQQDKSGLPNDRFSAERPEGSISTLTIQRTEQRDSAMYRCASSLEGGTGYTFGSGTRLTVV.